This record concerns one T cell receptor beta chain sequence. The entry originates in a study of control samples from healthy donors and cancer patients. V lost 8 bases, J lost 3 bases, and 14 bases lay in between. The germline V gene has CDR1 SGHRS and CDR2 YFSETQ. The CDR3 consists of 13 residues. The protocol was immunoSEQ multiplex PCR, while the TCRdb copy is restricted to in-frame clones and leaves out a portion. The table includes some 76,000 clones, around 90% detected once. The TCR sequence derives from a woman in her forties or fifties with colorectal cancer. Sample: PBMCs. The chain carries TRBV5-1 and TRBJ1-1, with unresolved D. The CDR3 here is CASAGRMDTEAFF. CDR3 DNA sequence: TGCGCCAGTGCCGGACGGATGGACACTGAAGCTTTCTTT.